The 9 T cell receptor beta chains presented below share a single source sample, sequenced in a study of blood T cell repertoires in COVID-19. Method: immunoSEQ multiplex PCR; TCRdb's copy keeps in-frame clones and lacks some. The repertoire holds hundreds of thousands of clones, with over 75% as singletons. The sequenced material came from PBMCs or T cells enriched from blood (not recorded which). These receptors came from a man between 18 and 29 years old who had recovered from COVID-19.

This clone was picked up one time. The chain combines TRBV13 with TRBJ2-2; TRBD1 aligns across 8 bases. The length of the CDR3 is 17 residues. With V trimmed by 0 bases and J by 3 bases, 6 bases remained unmatched. The germline gives CDR1 PRHDT, CDR2 FYEKMQ (reference sequence). The CDR3 protein is CASSLGQGDADTGELFF. DNA of the CDR3: TGTGCCAGCAGCTTAGGACAGGGGGACGCTGACACCGGGGAGCTGTTTTTT.

This sequence joins TRBV6-2 or TRBV6-3 and TRBJ2-7; D may be TRBD2 (5 bases). Per germline, CDR1 MNHEY and CDR2 SVGEGT. The V and J ends lost 2 bases and 1 base respectively, with 12 bases between them. The CDR3 runs 15 residues. The CDR3 here is CASSYTSAGSYEQYF. CDR3 DNA: TGTGCCAGCAGTTACACTAGTGCCGGATCCTACGAGCAGTACTTC.

The chain combines TRBV6-5 with TRBJ2-1, with 7 bases identical to TRBD1. Germline V CDR1 and CDR2: MNHEY, SVGAGI. The CDR3 length is 14 residues. The ends lost 6 bases at V and 4 bases at J; junction bases unmatched: 6. CDR3 sequence (DNA): TGTGCCAGCAGGGGGACAGCCCGGTACAATGAGCAGTTCTTC. As protein: CASRGTARYNEQFF.

This chain connects TRBV5-8 to TRBJ2-7; 7 bases are a match to TRBD2. This CDR3 contains 16 residues. The junction had 6 bases not matched to a gene; V was cut back by 0 bases and J by 0 bases. Germline assignment: CDR1 SGHTS and CDR2 YDEGEE. This chain's CDR3 is CASSLGRRGISYEQYF. In DNA, the CDR3 is TGTGCCAGCAGCTTGGGACGGCGGGGGATCTCCTACGAGCAGTACTTC.

The chain recombines TRBV9 with TRBJ2-7; 8 nucleotides align to TRBD1. This CDR3 has 15 amino acids. V dropped 3 bases and J dropped 3; count of bases not matched to a gene: 8. CDR1 is SGDLS and CDR2 is YYNGEE in the germline V gene. In DNA form, the CDR3 reads TGTGCCAGCAGCGGACAGGGGAATGGGCTCTACGAGCAGTACTTC. As protein: CASSGQGNGLYEQYF.

CDR3 residues: CASSQLRGSGVTYNEQFF. CDR3 in DNA: TGTGCCAGCAGCCAATTGCGGGGTAGCGGGGTAACATACAATGAGCAGTTCTTC. This rearrangement joins TRBV7-2 to TRBJ2-1; 8 nucleotides agree with TRBD2. Trimming took 5 bases from V and 4 from J; bases not matched to a gene: 16. The CDR3 runs to 18 residues. Germline-derived CDR1 and CDR2 are SGHTA and FQGNSA.

This sequence joins TRBV29-1 and TRBJ2-3; TRBD1 aligns across 7 bases. The length of the CDR3 is 18 residues. Germline loops: CDR1 SQVTM, CDR2 ANQGSEA. The junction had 16 bases not matched to a gene; V was cut back by 4 bases and J by 0 bases. The CDR3 nucleotides are TGCAGCGTTGCGGGTTGGGCAGGGGGACGAGGAAGCACAGATACGCAGTATTTT. The encoded protein is CSVAGWAGGRGSTDTQYF.

This clone was detected a few times. Here the CDR3 DNA reads TGTGCCAGCACCCCGGAGGGTGACACCGGGGAGCTGTTTTTT. It yields the protein CASTPEGDTGELFF. The gene calls are TRBV3-1 (or the pseudogene TRBV3-2) and TRBJ2-2; D is perhaps TRBD2 (6 bases). Per the germline V gene, CDR1 is LGHDT and CDR2 is YNNKEL (reference sequence). V lost 7 bases and J 3 bases, leaving 12 bases between the germline ends. CDR3 size: 14 residues.

This clone was counted once. The chain recombines TRBV5-1 with TRBJ2-7, with D possibly being TRBD2 (5 bases). Deletions cut 4 bases from V and 4 bases from J, with 18 bases between. The CDR3 loop spans 15 amino acids. CDR1 and CDR2 from the germline V gene are SGHRS and YFSETQ. The CDR3 reads CASSQGRYLGYEQYF. CDR3 in DNA: TGCGCCAGCAGCCAAGGGAGATATTTGGGTTACGAGCAGTACTTC.